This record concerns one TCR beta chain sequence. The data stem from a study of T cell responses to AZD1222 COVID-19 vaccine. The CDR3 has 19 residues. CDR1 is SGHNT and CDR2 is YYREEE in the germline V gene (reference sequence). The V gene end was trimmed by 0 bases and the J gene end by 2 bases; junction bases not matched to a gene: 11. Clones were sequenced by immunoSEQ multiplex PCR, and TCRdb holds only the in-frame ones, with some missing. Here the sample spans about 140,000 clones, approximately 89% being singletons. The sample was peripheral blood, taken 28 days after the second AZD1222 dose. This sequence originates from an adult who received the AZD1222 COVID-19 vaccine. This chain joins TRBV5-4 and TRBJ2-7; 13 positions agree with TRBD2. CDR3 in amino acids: CASSLGPTSGRHPTYEQYF. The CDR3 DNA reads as TGTGCCAGCAGCTTGGGGCCGACTAGCGGGAGGCATCCTACCTACGAGCAGTACTTC.